The 14 T cell receptor beta chains below all came from one sample that was sequenced in a study of identical twins. TCRdb fed the 5' RACE reads into MiXCR, producing one record per CDR3 protein. The table lists around 500,000 distinct CDR3 sequences, over 12% of them singletons. These records were also assigned to another study, of yellow fever vaccine responses in identical twins.

Sequencing used CD4+ T cells sorted from blood. The receptors were sampled from a woman in her late teens or twenties in good health.

This clonotype turned up a few times. The V gene is TRBV5-1, the J gene TRBJ1-1, with D uncertain. V was clipped by 1 base and J by 1 base, with 5 bases between them. There are 13 residues in the CDR3. Germline V gene data show CDR1 as SGHRS and CDR2 as YFSETQ. The CDR3 loop reads CASSLMENTEAFF. The DNA for the CDR3 is TGCGCCAGCAGCTTGATGGAGAACACTGAAGCTTTCTTT.

V gene TRBV7-9 combines with J gene TRBJ2-4; D is tentatively TRBD1 or TRBD2 (5 bases each). V gave up 5 bases and J gave up 5 bases, with 13 bases separating them. This CDR3 contains 14 residues. From germline, CDR1 is SEHNR and CDR2 FQNEAQ (reference sequence). The CDR3 loop reads CASSLWDGENIQYF. CDR3 in DNA: TGTGCCAGCAGCCTATGGGACGGTGAAAACATTCAGTACTTC.

This clonotype showed up just a few times. This chain links TRBV29-1 with TRBJ2-4; 13 positions match TRBD2. Germline CDR1 is SQVTM and CDR2 is ANQGSEA. The CDR3 loop spans 14 amino acids. Trimming took 6 bases from V and 4 from J; bases not matched to a gene: 3. The CDR3 bases are TGCAGCGTCCGGACTAGCGGGAGTAAAAACATTCAGTACTTC. Translated, it gives CSVRTSGSKNIQYF.

This clonotype was seen repeatedly, ten times or more. The rearrangement links TRBV29-1 to TRBJ2-3; maybe TRBD1 (5 bases). The germline CDR1 and CDR2 sequences are SQVTM and ANQGSEA. Trimming removed 7 bases at V and 0 bases at J, with 20 bases between. The CDR3 loop spans 16 amino acids. The CDR3 nucleotides are TGCAGCGCCCTTTTAGGGGTTACCATTAGCACAGATACGCAGTATTTT. Protein product: CSALLGVTISTDTQYF.

This clonotype was observed a handful of times. The genes are TRBV12-3 or TRBV12-4 and TRBJ2-7; TRBD2 matches 10 bases. There are 14 residues in the CDR3. V shed 5 bases and J 2 bases; nucleotides not matched to a gene: 3. The CDR3 spells CASSAGLAAYEQYF. Written as DNA, the CDR3 is TGTGCCAGCAGTGCCGGACTAGCGGCCTACGAGCAGTACTTC.

The chain recombines TRBV18 with TRBJ2-1; TRBD2 is a possible D gene (5 bases). The CDR3 contains 13 residues. V lost 2 bases, J lost 8 bases, and 10 bases lay in between. The germline CDR1 and CDR2 sequences are KGHSH and LQKENI. The CDR3 sequence: CASSPVTRDEQFF. In DNA form, the CDR3 reads TGTGCCAGCTCACCAGTAACGCGGGATGAGCAGTTCTTC.

This clonotype was detected ten times or more. This chain uses TRBV5-1 with TRBJ2-1; 14 positions agree with TRBD2. The CDR3 totals 15 residues. Germline values: CDR1 SGHRS, CDR2 YFSETQ. V gave up 4 bases and J gave up 6 bases; unmatched junction bases: 3. The CDR3 here is CASSPGLAGANEQFF. CDR3 nucleotide sequence: TGCGCCAGCAGCCCGGGACTAGCGGGAGCCAATGAGCAGTTCTTC.

V and J are TRBV20-1 and TRBJ1-1; no clear D. The V and J ends lost 4 bases and 0 bases respectively, with 9 bases between them. CDR1 and CDR2 from the germline V gene are DFQATT and SNEGSKA (reference sequence). CDR3 size: 13 residues. The CDR3 sequence is CSATREMNTEAFF. The CDR3 DNA reads as TGCAGTGCTACCCGGGAAATGAACACTGAAGCTTTCTTT.

The rearrangement uses TRBV18 and TRBJ2-1; TRBD2 agrees at 10 bases. Losses at the gene ends were 4 bases for V and 6 bases for J; bases not matched to a gene: 6. This CDR3 comprises 15 residues. Germline values: CDR1 KGHSH, CDR2 LQKENI. CDR3 in amino acids: CASSHGLAELNEQFF. In nucleotides, the CDR3 is TGTGCCAGCTCACACGGACTAGCGGAGCTCAATGAGCAGTTCTTC.

A few counts support this clonotype. J is TRBJ2-7 and V is TRBV4-3; 10 positions match TRBD2. Germline trimming cut 3 bases from V and 2 bases from J; bases unmatched to any gene: 4. CDR1 and CDR2 from the germline V gene are LGHNA and YSLEER. This CDR3 has 15 residues. This chain's CDR3 is CASSHLAGVAYEQYF. The CDR3 bases are TGCGCCAGCAGCCACCTAGCGGGAGTTGCCTACGAGCAGTACTTC.

This clonotype was picked up a small number of times. The J gene is TRBJ2-1, the V gene TRBV27; D is uncertain. The CDR3 sequence is 15 residues long. Trimming pared 5 bases from V and 5 bases from J, leaving 16 bases between. CDR1 is MNHEY, CDR2 SMNVEV, per germline (reference sequence). For the CDR3, the DNA is TGTGCCAGCAGTCCCCTTCTGGGCTGGAACAATGAGCAGTTCTTC. The encoded protein is CASSPLLGWNNEQFF.

This clonotype was observed a handful of times. The rearrangement uses TRBV3-1 and TRBJ2-7, with D hard to call. Trimming shortened V by 1 base and J by 10 bases, and 11 bases separated the two germline ends. The CDR3 consists of 12 residues. CDR1 and CDR2 (germline): LGHDT, YNNKEL (reference sequence). The CDR3 DNA follows: TGTGCCAGCAGCCAAGGCGCCACCTTACAGTACTTC. Amino acids: CASSQGATLQYF.

A few counts support this clonotype. This chain joins TRBV3-1 and TRBJ2-3; D is unresolved. CDR1 is LGHDT and CDR2 is YNNKEL in the germline V gene (reference sequence). V shed 0 bases and J shed 3 bases, with 10 bases lying between them. The CDR3 has 15 amino acids. DNA for the CDR3: TGTGCCAGCAGCCAAGACCACGTCTTTACAGATACGCAGTATTTT. Encoded protein: CASSQDHVFTDTQYF.

The rearrangement joins TRBV10-3 to TRBJ2-2; no clear D. Trimming cost V 5 bases and J 1 base, with 2 bases left between them. CDR3 length: 12 residues. CDR1 and CDR2 from the germline V gene are ENHRY and SYGVKD. CDR3 in amino acids: CAISLNTGELFF. CDR3 sequence (DNA): TGTGCCATCAGTTTGAACACCGGGGAGCTGTTTTTT.